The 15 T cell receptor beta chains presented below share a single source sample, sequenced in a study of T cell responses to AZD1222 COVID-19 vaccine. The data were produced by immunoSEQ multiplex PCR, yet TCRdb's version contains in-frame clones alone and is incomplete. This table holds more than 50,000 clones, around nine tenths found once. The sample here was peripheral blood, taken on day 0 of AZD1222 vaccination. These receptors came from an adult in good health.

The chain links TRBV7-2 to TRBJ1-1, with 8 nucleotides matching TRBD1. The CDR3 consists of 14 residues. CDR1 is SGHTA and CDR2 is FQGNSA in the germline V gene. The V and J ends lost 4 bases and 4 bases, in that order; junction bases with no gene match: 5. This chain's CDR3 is CASSSPDRATEAFF. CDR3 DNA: TGTGCCAGCAGCTCTCCGGACAGGGCCACTGAAGCTTTCTTT.

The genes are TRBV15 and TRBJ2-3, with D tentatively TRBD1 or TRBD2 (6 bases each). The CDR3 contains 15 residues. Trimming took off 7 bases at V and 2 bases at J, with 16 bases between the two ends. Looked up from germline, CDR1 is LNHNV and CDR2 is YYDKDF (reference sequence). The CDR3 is CATTRGGVSTDTQYF. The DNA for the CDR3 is TGTGCCACCACCAGGGGCGGGGTTTCCACAGATACGCAGTATTTT.

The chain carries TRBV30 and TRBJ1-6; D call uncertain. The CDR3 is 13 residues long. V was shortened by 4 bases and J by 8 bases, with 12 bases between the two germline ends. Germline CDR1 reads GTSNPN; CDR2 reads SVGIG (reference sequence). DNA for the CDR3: TGTGCCTGGACGGCGAATAGAGATTCACCCCTCCACTTT. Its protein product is CAWTANRDSPLHF.

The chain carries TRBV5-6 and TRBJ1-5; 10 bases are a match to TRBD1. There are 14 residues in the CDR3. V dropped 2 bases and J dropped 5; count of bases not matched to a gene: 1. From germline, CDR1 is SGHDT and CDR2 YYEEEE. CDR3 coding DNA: TGTGCCAGCAGCTTCGGACAGGGGGATCAGCCCCAGCATTTT. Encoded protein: CASSFGQGDQPQHF.

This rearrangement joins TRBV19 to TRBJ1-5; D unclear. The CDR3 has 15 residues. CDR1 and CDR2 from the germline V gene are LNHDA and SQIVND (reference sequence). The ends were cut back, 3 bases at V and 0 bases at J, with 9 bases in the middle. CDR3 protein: CASSMRPISNQPQHF. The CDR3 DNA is TGTGCCAGTAGTATGAGGCCGATTAGCAATCAGCCCCAGCATTTT.

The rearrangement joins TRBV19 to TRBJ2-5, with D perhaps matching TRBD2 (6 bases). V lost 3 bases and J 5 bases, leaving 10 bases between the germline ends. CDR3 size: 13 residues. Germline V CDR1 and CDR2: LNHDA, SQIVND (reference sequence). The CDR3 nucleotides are TGTGCCAGTAGTATTGGAGGGCGGGAGACCCAGTACTTC. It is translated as CASSIGGRETQYF. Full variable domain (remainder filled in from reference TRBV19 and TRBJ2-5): DGGITQSPKYLFRKEGQNVTLSCEQNLNHDAMYWYRQDPGQGLRLIYYSQIVNDFQKGDIAEGYSVSREKKESFPLTVTSAQKNPTAFYLCASSIGGRETQYFGPGTRLLVL.

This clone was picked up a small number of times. For the CDR3, the DNA is TGTGCCATCAGAGACAGAGGGTCCTACGAGCAGTACTTC. Translation gives CAIRDRGSYEQYF. V gene TRBV10-3 combines with J gene TRBJ2-7, with D perhaps assigned TRBD1 or TRBD2 (5 bases each). Deletions cut 6 bases from V and 1 base from J, with 10 bases between. CDR1 is ENHRY and CDR2 is SYGVKD in the germline V gene. The CDR3 extends over 13 amino acids.

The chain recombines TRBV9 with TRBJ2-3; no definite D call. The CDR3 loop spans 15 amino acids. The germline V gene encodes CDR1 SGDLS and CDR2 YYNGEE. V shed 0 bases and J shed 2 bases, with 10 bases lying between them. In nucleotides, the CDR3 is TGTGCCAGCAGCGTAGGGAGTACTCTCACAGATACGCAGTATTTT. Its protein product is CASSVGSTLTDTQYF.

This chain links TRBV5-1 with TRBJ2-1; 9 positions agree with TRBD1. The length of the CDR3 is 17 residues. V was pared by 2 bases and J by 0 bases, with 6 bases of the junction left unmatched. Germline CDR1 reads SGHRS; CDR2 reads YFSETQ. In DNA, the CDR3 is TGCGCCAGCAGCTTCCGACAGGGGGTTAGCTCCTACAATGAGCAGTTCTTC. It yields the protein CASSFRQGVSSYNEQFF.

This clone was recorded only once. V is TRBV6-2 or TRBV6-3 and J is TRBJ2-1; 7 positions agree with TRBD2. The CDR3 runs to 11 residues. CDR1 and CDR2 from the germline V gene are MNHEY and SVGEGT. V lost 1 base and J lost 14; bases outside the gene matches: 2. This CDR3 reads CASSYWGGKFF. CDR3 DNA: TGTGCCAGCAGTTACTGGGGAGGGAAGTTCTTC.

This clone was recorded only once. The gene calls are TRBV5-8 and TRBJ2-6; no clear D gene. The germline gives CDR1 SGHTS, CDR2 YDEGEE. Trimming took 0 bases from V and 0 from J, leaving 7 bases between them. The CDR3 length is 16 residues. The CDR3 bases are TGTGCCAGCAGCTTGGGCGAGGTCTCTGGGGCCAACGTCCTGACTTTC. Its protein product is CASSLGEVSGANVLTF.

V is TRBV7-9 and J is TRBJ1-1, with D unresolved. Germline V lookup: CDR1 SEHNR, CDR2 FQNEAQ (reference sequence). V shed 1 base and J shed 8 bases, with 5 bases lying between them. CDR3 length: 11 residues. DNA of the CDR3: TGTGCCAGCAGCTTAGGGCAGGAAGCTTTCTTT. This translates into CASSLGQEAFF.

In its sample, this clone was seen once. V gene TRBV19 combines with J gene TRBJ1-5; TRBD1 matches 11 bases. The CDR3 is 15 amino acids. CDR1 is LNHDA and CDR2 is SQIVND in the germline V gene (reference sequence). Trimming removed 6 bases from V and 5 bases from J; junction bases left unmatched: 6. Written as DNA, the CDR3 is TGTGCCAGTAGCGGGGACAGGGGGAAGGATCAGCCCCAGCATTTT. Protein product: CASSGDRGKDQPQHF.

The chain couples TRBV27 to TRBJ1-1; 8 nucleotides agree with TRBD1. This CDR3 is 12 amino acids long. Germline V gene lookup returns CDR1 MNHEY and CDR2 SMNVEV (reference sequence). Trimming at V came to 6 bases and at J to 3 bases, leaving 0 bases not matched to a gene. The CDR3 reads CASRTGDTEAFF. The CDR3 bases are TGTGCCAGCAGGACAGGGGACACTGAAGCTTTCTTT.

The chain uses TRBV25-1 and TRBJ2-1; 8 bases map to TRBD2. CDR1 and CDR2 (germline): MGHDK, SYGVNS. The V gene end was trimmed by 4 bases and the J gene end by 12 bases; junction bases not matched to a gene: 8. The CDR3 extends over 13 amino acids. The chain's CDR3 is CASSASGGRGQFF. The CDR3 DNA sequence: TGTGCCAGCAGTGCCTCGGGGGGGCGCGGGCAGTTCTTC.